Listed below are T cell receptor beta chains from one sample, sequenced in a study of PD-L1 blockade in urothelial cancer. Repertoires were generated with immunoSEQ multiplex PCR, while TCRdb's copy carries only in-frame clones and drops some. The data contain over 65,000 clones, roughly 90% of them seen just once; the ten biggest clones take up 4.5%. The source material was PBMCs, sampled around atezolizumab (anti-PD-L1) treatment. These receptors were taken from a man aged 65 to 85 with urothelial cancer. The CDR3 runs from the conserved cysteine through the conserved F or W. The D gene is left open where the match is weak. Where a row states a size, it is once, few, many or the class of an expanded clone; other rows omit it.

clone size: -; V gene: TRBV7-9; D gene: TRBD1; J gene: TRBJ1-1; CDR3 protein: CASSLATQGGTEAFF; CDR3 DNA: TGTGCCAGCAGCTTAGCCACACAGGGGGGGACTGAAGCTTTCTTT
clone size: -; V gene: TRBV2; D gene: TRBD1; J gene: TRBJ1-5; CDR3 protein: CASTRDRGLGNQPQHF; CDR3 DNA: TGTGCCAGCACCCGGGACAGGGGGCTCGGCAATCAGCCCCAGCATTTT
clone size: -; V gene: TRBV21-1; D gene: -; J gene: TRBJ1-1; CDR3 protein: CASSKVGGDRGPNTEAFF; CDR3 DNA: TGTGCCAGCAGCAAAGTGGGAGGGGACAGGGGCCCGAACACTGAAGCTTTCTTT
clone size: -; V gene: TRBV4-1; D gene: -; J gene: TRBJ1-2; CDR3 protein: CASSQVLQRGGGGGYTF; CDR3 DNA: TGCGCCAGCAGCCAAGTACTCCAACGCGGGGGCGGTGGTGGCTACACCTTC
clone size: few; V gene: TRBV25-1; D gene: TRBD1; J gene: TRBJ1-1; CDR3 protein: CASSGDRNTEAFF; CDR3 DNA: TGTGCCAGCAGTGGGGACAGGAACACTGAAGCTTTCTTT
clone size: -; V gene: TRBV19; D gene: -; J gene: TRBJ1-5; CDR3 protein: CASSITPSAGGNQPQHF; CDR3 DNA: TGTGCCAGTAGTATTACCCCTTCCGCAGGGGGCAATCAGCCCCAGCATTTT
clone size: -; V gene: TRBV6-5; D gene: TRBD1; J gene: TRBJ2-5; CDR3 protein: CASCPGTGIGETQYF; CDR3 DNA: TGTGCCAGCTGCCCCGGGACAGGGATTGGAGAGACCCAGTACTTC
clone size: -; V gene: TRBV18; D gene: TRBD2; J gene: TRBJ2-1; CDR3 protein: CASSQVGLASSYNEQFF; CDR3 DNA: TGTGCCAGCTCACAAGTGGGACTAGCGAGCTCCTACAATGAGCAGTTCTTC
clone size: -; V gene: TRBV2; D gene: TRBD1; J gene: TRBJ1-2; CDR3 protein: CASSFDRDYGYTF; CDR3 DNA: TGTGCCAGCAGTTTCGACAGGGACTATGGCTACACCTTC
clone size: -; V gene: TRBV7-6; D gene: TRBD1; J gene: TRBJ2-2; CDR3 protein: CASSGARGPNTGELFF; CDR3 DNA: TGTGCCAGCAGCGGTGCGAGGGGGCCGAACACCGGGGAGCTGTTTTTT
clone size: once; V gene: TRBV5-1; D gene: TRBD2; J gene: TRBJ2-3; CDR3 protein: CASSWGLAGLGYTDTQYF; CDR3 DNA: TGCGCCAGCAGCTGGGGACTAGCGGGACTTGGATACACAGATACGCAGTATTTT
clone size: few; V gene: TRBV4-1; D gene: TRBD1; J gene: TRBJ2-6; CDR3 protein: CASSQETGGSSGANVLTF; CDR3 DNA: TGCGCCAGCAGCCAAGAGACAGGGGGCAGCTCTGGGGCCAACGTCCTGACTTTC
clone size: -; V gene: TRBV10-2; D gene: -; J gene: TRBJ2-7; CDR3 protein: CASKETGSYEQYF; CDR3 DNA: TGCGCCAGCAAGGAGACGGGATCCTACGAGCAGTACTTC
clone size: -; V gene: TRBV7-8; D gene: TRBD1; J gene: TRBJ2-7; CDR3 protein: CASSRTGDRAGEQYF; CDR3 DNA: TGTGCCAGCAGCCGCACCGGGGACAGGGCCGGCGAGCAGTACTTC
clone size: -; V gene: TRBV5-4; D gene: TRBD2; J gene: TRBJ2-1; CDR3 protein: CASSPTSGNYNEQFF; CDR3 DNA: TGTGCCAGCAGCCCAACTAGCGGGAACTACAATGAGCAGTTCTTC
clone size: -; V gene: TRBV19; D gene: -; J gene: TRBJ2-1; CDR3 protein: CASSMGSGVYNEQFF; CDR3 DNA: TGTGCCAGTAGTATGGGGAGCGGAGTCTACAATGAGCAGTTCTTC
clone size: -; V gene: TRBV5-6; D gene: -; J gene: TRBJ1-2; CDR3 protein: CASSLDSVQWANYGYTF; CDR3 DNA: TGTGCCAGCAGCTTGGATAGCGTCCAGTGGGCTAACTATGGCTACACCTTC
clone size: many; V gene: TRBV7-6; D gene: -; J gene: TRBJ2-7; CDR3 protein: CASSNSQVEVNEQYF; CDR3 DNA: TGTGCCAGCAGCAACTCTCAAGTTGAGGTGAACGAGCAGTACTTC
clone size: -; V gene: TRBV9; D gene: TRBD1; J gene: TRBJ1-1; CDR3 protein: CASSAGTGTEAFF; CDR3 DNA: TGTGCCAGCAGCGCAGGGACAGGGACTGAAGCTTTCTTT
clone size: -; V gene: TRBV7-8; D gene: -; J gene: TRBJ1-1; CDR3 protein: CASSLVTGTNTEAFF; CDR3 DNA: TGTGCCAGCAGCTTAGTAACAGGCACCAACACTGAAGCTTTCTTT
clone size: -; V gene: TRBV27; D gene: -; J gene: TRBJ2-1; CDR3 protein: CASASVQALLYNEQFF; CDR3 DNA: TGTGCCAGCGCTTCCGTTCAGGCTCTACTGTACAATGAGCAGTTCTTC
clone size: once; V gene: TRBV7-3; D gene: TRBD2; J gene: TRBJ2-5; CDR3 protein: CASSLLGTTQETQYF; CDR3 DNA: TGTGCCAGCAGCTTATTGGGGACTACCCAAGAGACCCAGTACTTC
clone size: -; V gene: TRBV19; D gene: TRBD1; J gene: TRBJ2-7; CDR3 protein: CASSAQSGTELSYEQYF; CDR3 DNA: TGTGCCAGTAGTGCCCAATCCGGGACAGAGCTCTCCTACGAGCAGTACTTC
clone size: -; V gene: TRBV28; D gene: -; J gene: TRBJ1-1; CDR3 protein: CASRVGGTEAFF; CDR3 DNA: TGTGCCAGCAGGGTAGGGGGCACTGAAGCTTTCTTT
clone size: few; V gene: TRBV28; D gene: TRBD1; J gene: TRBJ1-5; CDR3 protein: CASSLLYRGSNQPQHF; CDR3 DNA: TGTGCCAGCAGTTTATTGTACAGGGGGAGCAATCAGCCCCAGCATTTT
clone size: -; V gene: TRBV28; D gene: -; J gene: TRBJ2-2; CDR3 protein: CASSLGGAAPNTGELFF; CDR3 DNA: TGTGCCAGCAGTTTGGGTGGGGCGGCCCCAAACACCGGGGAGCTGTTTTTT
clone size: -; V gene: TRBV21-1; D gene: -; J gene: TRBJ1-4; CDR3 protein: CATQHKRRKDNEKLFF; CDR3 DNA: TGTGCCACCCAGCACAAAAGGAGGAAAGATAATGAAAAACTGTTTTTT
clone size: -; V gene: TRBV29-1; D gene: -; J gene: TRBJ2-5; CDR3 protein: CSVWRAETQYF; CDR3 DNA: TGCAGCGTTTGGAGGGCAGAGACCCAGTACTTC
clone size: once; V gene: TRBV6-6; D gene: -; J gene: TRBJ1-3; CDR3 protein: CASSYIGGSGNTIYF; CDR3 DNA: TGTGCCAGCAGTTACATAGGGGGCTCTGGAAACACCATATATTTT
clone size: -; V gene: TRBV4-2; D gene: -; J gene: TRBJ1-2; CDR3 protein: CASSQEQGDYGYTF; CDR3 DNA: TGTGCCAGCAGCCAAGAACAGGGTGACTATGGCTACACCTTC
clone size: -; V gene: TRBV11-3; D gene: TRBD2; J gene: TRBJ2-2; CDR3 protein: CASSPGGNTGELFF; CDR3 DNA: TGTGCCAGCAGCCCGGGAGGTAACACCGGGGAGCTGTTTTTT
clone size: few; V gene: TRBV18; D gene: -; J gene: TRBJ1-5; CDR3 protein: CASSPLSREYSNQPQHF; CDR3 DNA: TGTGCCAGCTCACCGCTGTCGAGGGAGTATAGCAATCAGCCCCAGCATTTT
clone size: -; V gene: TRBV10-3; D gene: TRBD1; J gene: TRBJ1-4; CDR3 protein: CAGQTGRRNEKLFF; CDR3 DNA: TGTGCCGGACAGACAGGGCGTAGGAATGAAAAACTGTTTTTT
clone size: -; V gene: TRBV29-1; D gene: -; J gene: TRBJ1-2; CDR3 protein: CSVDRSLTRYGYTF; CDR3 DNA: TGCAGCGTAGACAGGTCCCTGACTCGGTATGGCTACACCTTC
clone size: -; V gene: TRBV6-5; D gene: TRBD1; J gene: TRBJ1-3; CDR3 protein: CASSFETGGKGNTIYF; CDR3 DNA: TGTGCCAGCAGTTTCGAGACAGGGGGTAAAGGAAACACCATATATTTT
clone size: -; V gene: TRBV7-3; D gene: TRBD1; J gene: TRBJ2-3; CDR3 protein: CASSQQGAGTDTQYF; CDR3 DNA: TGTGCCAGCAGCCAACAGGGGGCCGGCACAGATACGCAGTATTTT
clone size: -; V gene: TRBV18; D gene: -; J gene: TRBJ1-5; CDR3 protein: CASSGAGLYQPQHF; CDR3 DNA: TGTGCCAGCTCAGGGGCAGGCCTCTATCAGCCCCAGCATTTT
clone size: -; V gene: TRBV10-2; D gene: TRBD2; J gene: TRBJ2-5; CDR3 protein: CASSVHGLAGMETQYF; CDR3 DNA: TGCGCCAGCAGTGTGCACGGACTAGCGGGAATGGAGACCCAGTACTTC
clone size: -; V gene: TRBV19; D gene: -; J gene: TRBJ2-7; CDR3 protein: CASSKIQEPHEQYF; CDR3 DNA: TGTGCCAGTAGTAAGATACAGGAGCCCCACGAGCAGTACTTC
clone size: -; V gene: TRBV14; D gene: -; J gene: TRBJ2-2; CDR3 protein: CASRRGQTNTGELFF; CDR3 DNA: TGTGCCAGCAGACGTGGGCAGACGAACACCGGGGAGCTGTTTTTT
clone size: -; V gene: TRBV23-1; D gene: TRBD1; J gene: TRBJ2-3; CDR3 protein: CASSHPGQGAYPDTQYF; CDR3 DNA: TGCGCCAGCAGTCACCCAGGACAGGGGGCGTATCCAGATACGCAGTATTTT
clone size: -; V gene: TRBV5-5; D gene: TRBD1; J gene: TRBJ2-7; CDR3 protein: CASSLPGTGTEQYF; CDR3 DNA: TGTGCCAGCAGCTTACCCGGGACAGGAACAGAGCAGTACTTC
clone size: -; V gene: TRBV5-1; D gene: -; J gene: TRBJ2-5; CDR3 protein: CASSLEETQYF; CDR3 DNA: TGCGCCAGCAGCTTAGAGGAGACCCAGTACTTC
clone size: -; V gene: TRBV16; D gene: -; J gene: TRBJ1-2; CDR3 protein: CASSLAPGTTLYGYTF; CDR3 DNA: TGTGCCAGCAGCCTTGCTCCCGGGACAACCTTATATGGCTACACCTTC
clone size: -; V gene: TRBV5-1; D gene: TRBD2; J gene: TRBJ2-7; CDR3 protein: CASSVTSGSLGEQYF; CDR3 DNA: TGCGCCAGCAGCGTAACTAGCGGGAGTTTGGGCGAGCAGTACTTC
clone size: -; V gene: TRBV6-5; D gene: -; J gene: TRBJ1-1; CDR3 protein: CASCRGVRVGTEAFF; CDR3 DNA: TGTGCCAGCTGTCGGGGGGTGAGGGTTGGCACTGAAGCTTTCTTT
clone size: -; V gene: TRBV9; D gene: -; J gene: TRBJ2-7; CDR3 protein: CASSAQGGTYEQYF; CDR3 DNA: TGTGCCAGCAGCGCCCAGGGGGGTACCTACGAGCAGTACTTC
clone size: -; V gene: TRBV21-1; D gene: -; J gene: TRBJ2-7; CDR3 protein: CASSKDRGWYEQYF; CDR3 DNA: TGTGCCAGCAGCAAAGACAGGGGGTGGTACGAGCAGTACTTC
clone size: -; V gene: TRBV6-5; D gene: TRBD2; J gene: TRBJ2-1; CDR3 protein: CASIGLAGKYEQFF; CDR3 DNA: TGTGCCAGCATAGGACTAGCGGGAAAATATGAGCAGTTCTTC
clone size: -; V gene: TRBV7-6; D gene: TRBD2; J gene: TRBJ2-2; CDR3 protein: CASSLVGAGIVTGELFF; CDR3 DNA: TGTGCCAGCAGCTTAGTTGGAGCGGGAATAGTGACCGGGGAGCTGTTTTTT
clone size: -; V gene: TRBV5-1; D gene: TRBD2; J gene: TRBJ2-7; CDR3 protein: CASSQGLAGGSEQYF; CDR3 DNA: TGCGCCAGCAGCCAAGGGCTAGCGGGAGGGTCCGAGCAGTACTTC
clone size: -; V gene: TRBV20-1; D gene: -; J gene: TRBJ1-5; CDR3 protein: CSVQGPPQHF; CDR3 DNA: TGCAGTGTCCAGGGGCCCCCCCAGCATTTT
clone size: -; V gene: TRBV5-1; D gene: TRBD2; J gene: TRBJ2-3; CDR3 protein: CASSLGAGGITDTQYF; CDR3 DNA: TGCGCCAGCAGCTTGGGCGCGGGAGGTATCACAGATACGCAGTATTTT